This T cell receptor beta chain emerged from a study of long-term antiretroviral therapy in people with HIV. CDR1 is MNHEY and CDR2 is SMNVEV in the germline V gene (reference sequence). The CDR3 spans 16 residues. Germline trimming cut 7 bases from V and 6 bases from J; bases unmatched to any gene: 13. The immunoSEQ assay was v3.0, run at survey level. Repertoires were generated with immunoSEQ multiplex PCR, while TCRdb's copy carries only in-frame clones and drops some. Here the sample spans roughly 14,000 clones, 84% being singletons. The study used samples holding about 1-10 million cryopreserved PBMC before DNA extraction.

Material: unsorted PBMCs, obtained 0.4 years after starting antiretroviral therapy. This receptor was obtained from a man aged 25-40 years with HIV. V usage is TRBV27 and J usage is TRBJ2-2; TRBD1 matches 8 bases. The CDR3 DNA follows: TGTGCCAGCATGTTTCTCTGGACAGGGAGAGCCGGGGAGCTGTTTTTT. Translating gives CASMFLWTGRAGELFF.